The entry below gives a single TCR beta chain sequence along with its context. What it recognizes is unknown. This CDR3 comprises 18 residues. At deep level, the assay was performed. The sorted-subset replicate PCRs were given 200 ng DNA, which is 27,000 or so T cell genomes. The protocol was immunoSEQ multiplex PCR, while the TCRdb copy is restricted to in-frame clones and leaves out a portion. The profile shows 2 million to 2.5 million clones, more than 85% of them singletons. The source of the sample is a study of shared clonotypes between healthy human individuals. General study results and limits: Clonotypes which were not shared had lower generation probabilities than clonotypes that all four donors shared. Naive subsets generally had larger estimated richness than memory subsets.

The rearrangement joins TRBV21-1 to TRBJ1-5; the table's D call of TRBD1 was not tested on the DNA. TRBV21-1 is a pseudogene locus. The receptor was derived from a man between 18 and 29 years old in good health. Some clones in this sample may be carry-over from other donors' samples. The sequenced sample consisted of naive CD4+ T cells from PBMCs. Subset noted: CD45RA+ positively selected. Here the CDR3 DNA reads TGTGCCAGCAGCTTACGGACAGGGGAGCATGAGGGGCATCAGCCCCAGCATTTT. Translation gives CASSLRTGEHEGHQPQHF.